Each of the 7 T cell receptor beta chains below was sequenced from the same sample in a study of Ad26.COV2.S vaccination and SARS-CoV-2 variants. Sample treatment: around 19 received Ad26.COV2.S at low or high dose, single or two shots; about 5 received placebo; per-sample allocation not given. Sampling was performed 63 days after the first vaccine or placebo injection. TCRdb's table, derived via immunoSEQ multiplex PCR, lists solely in-frame clones and lacks some. The table has about half a million clones, 89% seen once. The sample in question was peripheral blood, obtained in a trial of Ad26.COV2.S vaccine versus placebo. The receptors here all came from a person between 18 and 60 years old who received the Ad26.COV2.S COVID-19 vaccine or a placebo.

The chain's CDR3 is CASSFPSGGAQETQYF. Written as DNA, the CDR3 is TGTGCCAGCAGCTTCCCAAGCGGGGGGGCCCAAGAGACCCAGTACTTC. The V gene is TRBV7-2, the J gene TRBJ2-5; 10 nucleotides match TRBD2. The CDR3 sequence is 16 residues long. Trimming cost V 3 bases and J 1 base; bases outside gene matches: 5. CDR1 SGHTA and CDR2 FQGNSA come from the germline V gene. Drawing the rest from reference TRBV7-2 and TRBJ2-5, the complete variable domain is GAGVSQSPSNKVTEKGKDVELRCDPISGHTALYWYRQSLGQGLEFLIYFQGNSAPDKSGLPSDRFSAERTGGSVSTLTIQRTQQEDSAVYLCASSFPSGGAQETQYFGPGTRLLVL.

The rearrangement joins TRBV28 to TRBJ2-3; D unresolved. CDR1 is MDHEN, CDR2 SYDVKM, per germline. Trimming removed 5 bases from V and 1 base from J, with 7 bases in between. This CDR3 is built from 13 residues. For the CDR3, the DNA is TGTGCCAGCAGTGTGACGGGCACAGATACGCAGTATTTT. It codes for CASSVTGTDTQYF.

This sequence joins TRBV4-3 and TRBJ1-1; TRBD1 might be the D (6 bases). Germline CDR1 LGHNA, CDR2 YSLEER. CDR3 length equals 15 residues. Trimming removed 1 base from V and 5 bases from J, with 14 bases in between. The CDR3 DNA reads as TGCGCCAGCAGCCAAGTTGCCGGGGGGCTAACTGAAGCTTTCTTT. Its protein product is CASSQVAGGLTEAFF.

The chain joins TRBV6-6 to TRBJ2-5; D is unresolved. The V end lost 2 bases, the J end lost 2 bases, and 0 bases lay between the germline ends. The length of the CDR3 is 11 residues. Looked up from germline, CDR1 is MNHNY and CDR2 is SVGAGI (reference sequence). The DNA of the CDR3 is TGTGCCAGCAGTTACCAAGAGACCCAGTACTTC. As protein: CASSYQETQYF.

The genes are TRBV7-3 and TRBJ2-5, with a possible D match to TRBD2 (5 bases). This CDR3 is 14 amino acids long. Germline CDR1 SGHTA, CDR2 FQGTGA. Trimming stripped 5 bases from V and 2 bases from J, with 12 bases between. In DNA form, the CDR3 reads TGTGCCAGCAGCCTTAATGGAGGTCAAGAGACCCAGTACTTC. Translated: CASSLNGGQETQYF.

This chain connects TRBV5-8 to TRBJ2-2; D possibly matches TRBD1 or TRBD2 (5 bases each). The germline gives CDR1 SGHTS, CDR2 YDEGEE. Deletions cut 2 bases from V and 2 bases from J, with 13 bases between. CDR3 length equals 16 residues. CDR3 in amino acids: CASSFLGRGNTGELFF. The CDR3 region has the DNA TGTGCCAGCAGCTTTCTGGGACGGGGAAACACCGGGGAGCTGTTTTTT.

Note on this clone: Sequence at one end of the junction differs from germline and may be a read error. The rearrangement joins TRBV7-7 to TRBJ1-6; possible D gene TRBD1, 5 bases. This CDR3 contains 15 residues. Germline CDR1 is SSHAT and CDR2 is FNYEAQ (reference sequence). The CDR3 DNA follows: TGTGCTAGCAGCTTGTACGACAGTCCTAATTCACCCCTCCACTTT. It encodes CASSLYDSPNSPLHF.